Here is one T cell receptor (beta chain) with its context. This sample is part of a study of blood T cell repertoires in COVID-19. For the study at large: Sources were T cells, B-cell-depleted T cells, or PBMCs; the material itself was cDNA or gDNA.

Authors' methods: Estimation of nucleated cell counts was performed using reference gene primer amplification. Profiling relied on immunoSEQ multiplex PCR, and the TCRdb table lists in-frame clones only, not all of them. The D gene and trimming were derived from the DNA, and the V and J assignments and clone size from that table. The sample lists 130,000 to 150,000 clones; roughly 88% were seen once. Losses at the gene ends were 4 bases for V and 7 bases for J; bases not matched to a gene: 6. The CDR3 is 16 amino acids. Per the germline V gene, CDR1 is SGHKS and CDR2 is YYEKEE (reference sequence). Sequenced: peripheral blood. This clonotype was sampled from a woman between 45 and 65 years old with acute or convalescent COVID-19. V usage is TRBV5-5 and J usage is TRBJ2-1, with 15 bases matching TRBD2. The CDR3 sequence is CASSPGGTSGRNEQFF. The CDR3 DNA sequence: TGTGCCAGCAGCCCGGGGGGGACTAGCGGGAGGAATGAGCAGTTCTTC.